These 8 T cell receptor beta chains came from one sample sequenced in a study of cytomegalovirus exposure and HLA in healthy donors. Assay used: immunoSEQ multiplex PCR; TCRdb lists only in-frame clones, some missing. This table holds roughly 130,000 clones, roughly 90% found once. Sample: PBMCs. Receptor source: a man younger than 45 in good health and CMV-seronegative.

The V gene is TRBV4-1, the J gene TRBJ1-1; D is perhaps TRBD1 (5 bases). Germline V CDR1 and CDR2: MGHRA, YSYEKL. CDR3 length: 14 amino acids. Trimming left V 2 bases short and J 6 bases short, with 13 bases between. The CDR3 spells CASSQQYGGSEAFF. CDR3 DNA sequence: TGCGCCAGCAGCCAACAGTACGGGGGATCTGAAGCTTTCTTT.

Here the CDR3 reads CASSLGLTDNEQFF. The CDR3 DNA follows: TGTGCCAGCAGCTTGGGGCTCACCGACAATGAGCAGTTCTTC. V and J are TRBV11-2 and TRBJ2-1; TRBD1 might be the D (5 bases). Between the trimmed V and J ends, which lost 3 bases and 5 bases, there was a span of 11 bases. The CDR3 sequence is 14 residues long. Per the germline V gene, CDR1 is SGHAT and CDR2 is FQNNGV.

The chain is built from TRBV5-4 and TRBJ2-1; possibly TRBD1 for D (6 bases). Trimming took off 4 bases at V and 4 bases at J, with 18 bases between the two ends. Per germline, CDR1 SGHNT and CDR2 YYREEE (reference sequence). The CDR3 length is 16 residues. DNA for the CDR3: TGTGCCAGCAGCCAAAGAGGACAGATCCATTACAATGAGCAGTTCTTC. Its translation is CASSQRGQIHYNEQFF.

This clone has a single count. This chain connects TRBV28 to TRBJ1-2; 11 bases line up with TRBD1. With V trimmed by 6 bases and J by 8 bases, 11 bases remained unmatched. The CDR3 is 15 residues long. Germline V gene sequence: CDR1 MDHEN, CDR2 SYDVKM. In nucleotides, the CDR3 is TGTGCCAGCAGACCCTCCTTGGACAGGGGGCTCGGCTACACCTTC. This codes for CASRPSLDRGLGYTF.

This chain connects TRBV6-5 to TRBJ2-5; tentative D call: TRBD2 (6 bases). The germline gives CDR1 MNHEY, CDR2 SVGAGI. The CDR3 extends over 14 amino acids. The ends were cut back, 4 bases at V and 2 bases at J, with 11 bases in the middle. The CDR3 coding sequence is TGTGCCAGCAGTTTTTCGGGAGCGCAAGAGACCCAGTACTTC. As protein: CASSFSGAQETQYF.

This clone is a singleton in its sample. The chain uses TRBV7-2 and TRBJ2-2; no clear D. Germline V gene sequence: CDR1 SGHTA, CDR2 FQGNSA. V lost 4 bases and J lost 3, with 9 bases in between. The CDR3 sequence is 14 residues long. The CDR3, as DNA: TGTGCCAGCAGCTGGTCGCGCGACACCGGGGAGCTGTTTTTT. Its translation: CASSWSRDTGELFF.

The chain employs TRBV7-9 and TRBJ1-1; perhaps TRBD1 as D (6 bases). This CDR3 is built from 13 residues. V dropped 5 bases and J dropped 4 bases, with 11 bases sitting between them. From germline, CDR1 is SEHNR and CDR2 FQNEAQ (reference sequence). CDR3 sequence: CASSLGTSTEAFF. CDR3 bases: TGTGCCAGCAGCCTCGGGACAAGCACTGAAGCTTTCTTT.

V gene TRBV7-3 combines with J gene TRBJ1-1; maybe TRBD1 (5 bases). CDR1 and CDR2 from the germline V gene are SGHTA and FQGTGA. The V gene lost 5 bases and the J gene lost 5 bases, with 12 bases spanning the gap. The CDR3 extends over 13 amino acids. The CDR3: CASSPTATTEAFF. As DNA, the CDR3 is TGTGCCAGCAGCCCGACAGCGACAACTGAAGCTTTCTTT.